This TCR beta chain came from a study of shared clonotypes between healthy human individuals. Study at large: Plates per donor: three CD4 naive, three CD4 memory, two CD8 naive, one CD8 memory. General study points: Non-shared clonotypes were found to have lower generation probabilities than the clonotypes that were shared by all four of the sorted-subset donors. Donors were few, which limited the genetic and exposure-history diversity represented. A generally larger estimated richness was seen in naive subsets than in memory subsets.

The CDR3 is made up of 14 amino acids. Trimming cost V 6 bases and J 1 base; bases outside gene matches: 5. CDR1 is WSHSY, CDR2 SAAADI, per germline. Turning to this clone: Its antigen is not known.

Data came from immunoSEQ multiplex PCR; TCRdb stores just in-frame clones and leaves some out. The sample holds approximately 1,500,000 clones; more than 95% are singletons and the top ten take about 1%. The sequenced material came from naive CD4+ T cells sorted from blood. Indicated subset: CD45RA+ positively selected. This TCR was recovered from a man between 25 and 39 years old in good health. This rearrangement joins TRBV10-2 to TRBJ1-1; 7 bases are a match to TRBD1. This CDR3 reads CASRAGTENTEAFF. The CDR3 nucleotides read TGCGCCAGCAGAGCGGGGACAGAGAACACTGAAGCTTTCTTT.